The sequence of this T cell receptor (beta chain) was determined in a study of human T cells and chemical hapten exposure. Overall study context: Investigators sensitized about 2 cm by about 2 cm of upper inner arm skin with 2% DPC.

Time point of the sample: pre-sensitization, week 0. Treatment indicated: therapeutic diphenylcyclopropenone sensitization with weekly scalp DPC. Whole blood that had not been fractionated was the source of extracted total RNA. Study results and limitations: Patch test score rose with PT1 expanded TCRs, significant at 8, 16, 32, not 4. TCRs above 1 in 1000 frequency did not change with DPC sensitization.

On this clonotype: The antigen remains undetermined.

The length of the CDR3 is 14 residues. One entry per CDR3 protein, called by TCRdb with MiXCR from the RACE reads. The sample consists of roughly 110,000 distinct CDR3 sequences, 9.5% to 15% of them appearing once. The receptor comes from a woman between 50 and 59 years old with alopecia areata. Some clones in this sample may be carry-over from other donors' samples. The source material was whole blood, sampled in connection with sensitization to the hapten diphenylcyclopropenone (DPC). The V gene is TRBV12-2, the J gene TRBJ1-1; TRBD1, as called in the table, went unchecked against the DNA. TRBV12-2 is termed a pseudogene. CDR3 sequence (DNA): TGTGCAAGTCGCTTCGGGAAAATGAACACTGAAGCTTTCTTT. Amino acid sequence: CASRFGKMNTEAFF.